These T cell receptor beta chains were read from a single sample in a study of vaccination and CD4 T cells after COVID-19. No cognate antigen is known for these TCRs. TCRdb reprocessed the PCR reads with MiXCR, giving one entry per CDR3 protein. The table has about 19,000 distinct CDR3 sequences, about 56% seen once. This material consisted of CD4+ T cells from blood, cultured in vitro, taken before SARS-CoV-2 vaccination. These receptors came from a human donor who had recovered from COVID-19. Both conserved end residues are trimmed from each CDR3. D genes are given only for firm matches.

CDR3 protein,D gene,CDR3 length,J gene,V gene
ASSSSRDRARAYYEQY,TRBD1,16,TRBJ2-7,TRBV6-5
ASSPSLPEAF,NA,10,TRBJ1-1,TRBV6-2/TRBV6-3
ASSLIAAGDTIY,NA,12,TRBJ1-3,TRBV7-6
ASSTAGAYGYT,NA,11,TRBJ1-2,TRBV27
ASSAGLAGRDTQY,TRBD2,13,TRBJ2-3,TRBV6-2/TRBV6-3
SAMRQGWYGYT,NA,11,TRBJ1-2,TRBV20-1
SAREGYRYEQY,NA,11,TRBJ2-7,TRBV20-1
ASSPDRTSYNEQF,NA,13,TRBJ2-1,TRBV7-2
ASRKASYEQY,NA,10,TRBJ2-7,TRBV28
ATSGAGGTDTQY,NA,12,TRBJ2-3,TRBV24-1
ASSLDAGFDYGYT,NA,13,TRBJ1-2,TRBV11-2
ASSYIGTGGTEAF,TRBD1,13,TRBJ1-1,TRBV6-5
ASASDPGGDYGYI,TRBD1,13,TRBJ1-2,TRBV6-4
ASSPLGGEETQY,NA,12,TRBJ2-5,TRBV18
ASMALAGSNEQF,TRBD2,12,TRBJ2-1,TRBV11-3
ASSLGGAWGYT,NA,11,TRBJ1-2,TRBV12-3/TRBV12-4
ASSVEDRSAYGYT,NA,13,TRBJ1-2,TRBV9
ASSLKSETPRVETQY,NA,15,TRBJ2-5,TRBV7-9
ASSQSRTSGRLTDDTQY,TRBD2,17,TRBJ2-3,TRBV7-6
ASSLYPGEGTQY,NA,12,TRBJ2-5,TRBV5-1
SARGPYGYT,NA,9,TRBJ1-2,TRBV20-1
ASSLIGMNTKAF,NA,12,TRBJ1-1,TRBV7-8
SATHSAGGADTQY,NA,13,TRBJ2-3,TRBV20-1
SAGVASTDTQY,NA,11,TRBJ2-3,TRBV20-1
ASSLGRLGLTYEQY,NA,14,TRBJ2-7,TRBV5-1
ASSFSSGGLGTGELF,NA,15,TRBJ2-2,TRBV28
ASRYRDTQY,NA,9,TRBJ2-3,TRBV27
ASSQTGYGGYGYT,TRBD1,13,TRBJ1-2,TRBV7-9
ASSPGQRTNTEAF,TRBD1,13,TRBJ1-1,TRBV7-9
ASSPGGDGATQY,NA,12,TRBJ2-5,TRBV7-3
SAPGTGDTPGETQY,TRBD1,14,TRBJ2-5,TRBV20-1